Following are 10 T cell receptor beta chains from one sample sequenced in a study of shared clonotypes between healthy human individuals. Sequencing used immunoSEQ multiplex PCR; TCRdb keeps in-frame clones, though not all of them. Seen here are under 2.5 million clones, around 90% observed once, and the top ten hold around 0.4%. Sample: naive CD4+ T cells from PBMCs. As for subset: CD45RA+ positively selected. The source of these receptors is a man aged 18 to 29 in good health. Some clones in this sample may be carry-over from other donors' samples.

The V call is TRBV28, the J call TRBJ1-1, with a tentative D call TRBD1 (6 bases). The CDR3 has 15 residues. V dropped 5 bases and J dropped 2 bases, with 15 bases sitting between them. Looked up from germline, CDR1 is MDHEN and CDR2 is SYDVKM. CDR3 coding DNA: TGTGCCAGCAGTATGCCTGACAGGCCTAACACTGAAGCTTTCTTT. Residues: CASSMPDRPNTEAFF.

The genes are TRBV5-8 and TRBJ1-5, with 7 bases that match TRBD1. CDR1 and CDR2 from the germline V gene are SGHTS and YDEGEE. This CDR3 spans 15 amino acids. The V gene end was trimmed by 1 base and the J gene end by 3 bases; junction bases not matched to a gene: 4. This CDR3 is CASSLRTGDNQPQHF. The DNA of the CDR3 is TGTGCCAGCAGCTTGAGGACAGGTGACAATCAGCCCCAGCATTTT.

The chain combines TRBV2 with TRBJ2-7; the D is unclear. Looked up from germline, CDR1 is SNHLY and CDR2 is FYNNEI. V shed 8 bases and J shed 3 bases, with 11 bases lying between them. The CDR3 contains 12 residues. CDR3 in amino acids: CASAPGVYEQYF. The CDR3 DNA is TGTGCCAGCGCTCCTGGAGTCTACGAGCAGTACTTC.

To note about this clone: Other nucleotide sequences from this sample produce the same CDR3. V gene TRBV5-1 combines with J gene TRBJ1-5; D may be TRBD1 (6 bases). CDR3 length equals 14 residues. The V gene lost 4 bases and the J gene lost 3 bases, with 11 bases spanning the gap. The germline CDR1 and CDR2 sequences are SGHRS and YFSETQ. CDR3 sequence: CASSLGGPNQPQHF. CDR3 DNA sequence: TGCGCCAGCAGCCTGGGGGGGCCCAATCAGCCCCAGCATTTT.

The CDR3 region has the DNA TGTGCCAGTAGTATTTGGTTCAGGTTTGAGACCCAGTACTTC. Translation: CASSIWFRFETQYF. V usage is TRBV19 and J usage is TRBJ2-5; D gene uncertain. Germline V CDR1 and CDR2: LNHDA, SQIVND (reference sequence). The CDR3 covers 14 residues. Trimming removed 3 bases from V and 5 bases from J, with 13 bases in between.

Turning to this clone: The same CDR3 can be traced to other DNA sequences in this sample. V and J are TRBV28 and TRBJ1-1; tentatively, D is TRBD1 (5 bases). CDR3 length: 14 residues. Trimming stripped 4 bases from V and 0 bases from J, with 9 bases between. Germline lookup yields CDR1 MDHEN and CDR2 SYDVKM. In DNA, the CDR3 is TGTGCCAGCAGTTCAGGGCAGGTGAACACTGAAGCTTTCTTT. Translation gives CASSSGQVNTEAFF.

As for this clone: The sample holds other DNA sequences that translate to the same CDR3. The chain joins TRBV2 to TRBJ1-4; TRBD1 might be the D (5 bases). Trimming shortened V by 6 bases and J by 5 bases, and 13 bases separated the two germline ends. CDR1 and CDR2 (germline): SNHLY, FYNNEI. This CDR3 comprises 14 residues. Here the CDR3 reads CASSAGTTNEKLFF. In DNA, the CDR3 is TGTGCCAGCAGCGCAGGGACGACGAATGAAAAACTGTTTTTT.

The rearrangement links TRBV9 to TRBJ2-2, with D perhaps TRBD2 (7 bases). The V gene lost 4 bases and the J gene lost 5 bases, with 18 bases spanning the gap. This CDR3 contains 16 residues. Germline assignment: CDR1 SGDLS and CDR2 YYNGEE. The CDR3 loop is CASSPRGGARTGELFF. In DNA, the CDR3 is TGTGCCAGCAGCCCGAGAGGGGGGGCGCGTACCGGGGAGCTGTTTTTT.

This CDR3 is CSATRQGDTEAFF. The CDR3 DNA reads TGCAGCGCCACGAGGCAGGGGGACACTGAAGCTTTCTTT. V usage is TRBV29-1 and J usage is TRBJ1-1; 7 bases fit TRBD1. This CDR3 comprises 13 residues. Germline-derived CDR1 and CDR2 are SQVTM and ANQGSEA. Trimming removed 7 bases from V and 3 bases from J; junction bases left unmatched: 8.

The chain recombines TRBV5-1 with TRBJ2-1, with D perhaps TRBD2 (5 bases). Per germline, CDR1 SGHRS and CDR2 YFSETQ. Between the trimmed V and J ends, which lost 3 bases and 6 bases, there was a span of 10 bases. The CDR3 has 13 amino acids. Here the CDR3 DNA reads TGCGCCAGCAGCTCGGGGTCTGGCAATGAGCAGTTCTTC. Its protein is CASSSGSGNEQFF.